This T cell receptor beta chain originates from a study of T-cell reconstitution after alpha-beta-depleted transplantation in children. Study-wide findings and caveats: It was reported that alpha-beta T cells came from several hundred expanded graft clones (about two months after transplant). Most T-cell counts and diversity one year after the transplant came from T cells that were newly produced. In some patients, recipient T cells and intrathymic progenitors surviving conditioning explained high day-60 diversity.

Germline lookup yields CDR1 DFQATT and CDR2 SNEGSKA (reference sequence). CDR3 length: 16 residues. V lost 6 bases and J lost 0, with 19 bases in between. In its sample, this clonotype was seen many times. Antigen unknown. This sample's TCRbeta library carried unique molecular identifier barcodes. TCRdb reanalysed the PCR reads using MiXCR and keeps one entry per CDR3 protein. The table records 700,000 or so distinct CDR3 sequences, about 12% of them present only once. The chain recombines TRBV20-1 with TRBJ2-3, with D unclear. The source was PBMCs, collected before TCRalphabeta/CD19-depleted stem cell transplant. This TCR was recovered from a girl aged 2-10 years with congenital amegakaryocytic thrombocytopenia, due to receive a stem cell transplant. CDR3 bases: TGCAGTGCCCGACATATGCAGCGTTTGAGCACAGATACGCAGTATTTT. Translated: CSARHMQRLSTDTQYF.